This T cell receptor beta chain was recorded in a study of T-cell reconstitution after alpha-beta-depleted transplantation in children (dated by TCRdb to about 2016). As for the study more broadly: Using TCR repertoire profiling, the study followed T-cell immune reconstitution in a quantitative way in children after TCRalphabeta/CD19-depleted allogeneic hematopoietic cell transplantation. Study-wide conclusions, independent of this receptor: The apparently early recovery of alphabetaT-cell counts about two months after transplant reportedly depended on only several hundred rapidly expanded clones that came from non-depleted graft cells. The frequencies of hyperexpanded clones fell over the following months, and after one year, T-cell counts and TCRbeta diversity were mostly attributed to newly produced T cells. The high TCRbeta diversity at day 60 in some patients was ascribed to recipient T cells and intrathymic progenitors that had survived conditioning.

The treatment or condition label for this specimen denotes: allogeneic hematopoietic cell transplantation with graft depleted of TCRalphabeta T cells and CD19 B cells. TCRalphabeta/CD19-depleted allogeneic hematopoietic cell grafts were given to the transplant recipients, all of whom were children. Of note for this clonotype: The antigen it recognizes is unknown. Nothing much larger sits one base from this clone, and base qualities are not available.

The library relied on PCR. TCRdb names Illumina HiSeq 2500 as the instrument used. Molecular barcoding was employed in the preparation of TCR libraries, with unique molecular identifiers being used to normalize TCRbeta repertoire quantification. Using fastp trimming at Q25 and MiXCR clonotype assembly, TCRdb reanalyzed the public sequencing data and kept in-frame beta chains. Each CDR3 protein appears once, grouped with its most common genes and DNA. Across this sample there are 250,000 to 400,000 distinct CDR3 sequences, with roughly 21% seen only once. Approximately 11% of the sample is taken by the ten largest. Sequences SNHLY (CDR1) and FYNNEI (CDR2) are obtained from the germline V gene. Clipping removes 8 bases from V and 3 bases from J, with 7 as the unmatched junction base count. The CDR3 numbers 14 residues from cysteine through phenylalanine. The kept DNA is CDR3 alone, 42 bases in frame from the first base.

The sequences come from PBMCs, mostly from graft donor cells, collected 180 days after TCRalphabeta/CD19-depleted stem cell transplant. The sequence is built from TRBV2 and TRBJ2-7; 10 junctional bases match TRBD2. The source of this sequence is a male patient younger than 18 who had a stem cell transplant for acute lymphoblastic leukemia, so the T cells may come from the graft donor. The nucleotide sequence reads as follows: TGTGCCAGCCAGGGGACTAGCGCTTTCTACGAGCAGTACTTC. This encodes CASQGTSAFYEQYF.